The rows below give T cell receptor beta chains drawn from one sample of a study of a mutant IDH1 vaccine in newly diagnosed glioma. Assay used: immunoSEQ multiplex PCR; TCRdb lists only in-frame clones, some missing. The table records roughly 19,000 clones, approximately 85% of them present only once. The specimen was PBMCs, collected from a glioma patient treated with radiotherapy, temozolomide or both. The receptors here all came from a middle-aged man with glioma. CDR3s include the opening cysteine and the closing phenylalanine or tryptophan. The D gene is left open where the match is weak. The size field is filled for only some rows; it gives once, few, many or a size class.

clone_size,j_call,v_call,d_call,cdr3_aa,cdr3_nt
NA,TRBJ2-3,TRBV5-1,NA,CASSLTGGPDTQYF,TGCGCCAGCAGCTTAACCGGGGGACCAGATACGCAGTATTTT
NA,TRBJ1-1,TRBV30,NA,CAWSVWATNTEAFF,TGTGCCTGGAGTGTTTGGGCAACGAACACTGAAGCTTTCTTT
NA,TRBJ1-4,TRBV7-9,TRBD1,CASSHNRGTNEKLFF,TGTGCCAGCAGCCACAACAGGGGTACTAATGAAAAACTGTTTTTT
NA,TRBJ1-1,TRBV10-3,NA,CAIRSSNSNTEAFF,TGTGCCATCAGGAGCAGCAACTCGAACACTGAAGCTTTCTTT
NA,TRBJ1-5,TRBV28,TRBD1,CASRRQGGNQPQHF,TGTGCCAGCCGACGACAGGGGGGCAATCAGCCCCAGCATTTT
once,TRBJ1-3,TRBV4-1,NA,CASSQDLPGPNSGNTIYF,TGCGCCAGCAGCCAAGATTTGCCAGGGCCCAACTCTGGAAACACCATATATTTT
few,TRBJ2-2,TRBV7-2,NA,CASSSILTGELFF,TGTGCCAGCAGCTCGATCCTCACCGGGGAGCTGTTTTTT
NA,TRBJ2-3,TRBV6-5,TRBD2,CASSPSKGGPDTQYF,TGTGCCAGCAGTCCCTCTAAGGGAGGGCCGGATACGCAGTATTTT
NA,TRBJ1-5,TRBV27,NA,CASSTARAAGWTQHF,TGTGCCAGCAGTACCGCCCGGGCAGCGGGTTGGACCCAGCATTTT
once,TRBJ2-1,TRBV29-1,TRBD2,CSVEGWTSGGADEQFF,TGCAGCGTTGAAGGTTGGACTAGCGGGGGGGCGGATGAGCAGTTCTTC
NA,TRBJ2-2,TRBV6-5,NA,CASSYVRGPGTGELFF,TGTGCCAGCAGTTACGTACGGGGGCCGGGAACCGGGGAGCTGTTTTTT
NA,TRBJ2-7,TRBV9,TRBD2,CASSVAGGSSYEQYF,TGTGCCAGCAGCGTAGCGGGAGGCAGCTCCTACGAGCAGTACTTC
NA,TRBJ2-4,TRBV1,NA,CTSSLSTGVSNTAKNIQYF,TGCACCAGCAGCCTATCGACAGGAGTCTCTAATACGGCCAAAAACATTCAGTACTTC
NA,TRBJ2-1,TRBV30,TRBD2,CACPQRGDHNEQFF,TGTGCCTGCCCCCAGCGGGGTGACCACAATGAGCAGTTCTTC
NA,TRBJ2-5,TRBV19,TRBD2,CASSLAGDGETQYF,TGTGCCAGTAGTTTGGCGGGGGATGGAGAGACCCAGTACTTC
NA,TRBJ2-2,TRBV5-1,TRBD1,CASSLARQGALVTGELFF,TGCGCCAGCAGCTTGGCCAGACAGGGGGCATTGGTTACCGGGGAGCTGTTTTTT
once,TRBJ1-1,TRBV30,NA,CAFYRAGGTEAFF,TGTGCCTTTTACAGGGCAGGTGGTACTGAAGCTTTCTTT
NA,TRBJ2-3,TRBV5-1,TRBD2,CASSFWLAGSTDTQYF,TGCGCCAGCAGCTTTTGGCTAGCGGGATCCACAGATACGCAGTATTTT
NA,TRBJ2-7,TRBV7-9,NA,CASSPDRNNNEQYF,TGTGCCAGCAGCCCAGACAGGAACAACAACGAGCAGTACTTC
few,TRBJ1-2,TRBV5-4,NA,CASSLVRGALGYTF,TGTGCCAGCAGCTTGGTTCGGGGGGCGCTTGGCTACACCTTC
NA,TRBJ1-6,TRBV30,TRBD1,CAWDREGSPLHF,TGTGCCTGGGACAGGGAAGGATCACCCCTCCACTTT
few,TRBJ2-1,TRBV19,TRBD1,CASSITGGLSNEQFF,TGTGCCAGTAGTATCACAGGGGGCTTAAGTAATGAGCAGTTCTTC
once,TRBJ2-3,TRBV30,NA,CAWKVGRGTQYF,TGTGCCTGGAAGGTGGGGCGGGGAACGCAGTATTTT
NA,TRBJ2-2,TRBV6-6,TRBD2,CASTATSGRAGELFF,TGTGCCAGCACCGCTACTAGCGGGAGGGCCGGGGAGCTGTTTTTT
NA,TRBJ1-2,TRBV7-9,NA,CASSSRRGTYGYTF,TGTGCCAGCAGCTCCCGGAGGGGGACATATGGCTACACCTTC
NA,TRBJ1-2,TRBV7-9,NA,CASSLLEGTYGYTF,TGTGCCAGCAGCTTATTGGAGGGGACCTATGGCTACACCTTC
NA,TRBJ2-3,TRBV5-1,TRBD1,CASSFTETGPADTQYF,TGCGCCAGCAGCTTCACGGAGACAGGGCCGGCAGATACGCAGTATTTT
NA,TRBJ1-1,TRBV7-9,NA,CASGESYTEAFF,TGTGCCAGCGGCGAGAGCTACACTGAAGCTTTCTTT
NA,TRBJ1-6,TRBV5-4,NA,CASSPQGYNSPLHF,TGTGCCAGCAGCCCCCAGGGGTATAATTCACCCCTCCACTTT
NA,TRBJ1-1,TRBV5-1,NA,CASGPIRRTEAFF,TGCGCCAGCGGCCCGATCAGGAGGACTGAAGCTTTCTTT
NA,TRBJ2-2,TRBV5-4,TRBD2,CASSPTSGSMVGELFF,TGTGCCAGCAGCCCCACTAGCGGGAGCATGGTCGGGGAGCTGTTTTTT
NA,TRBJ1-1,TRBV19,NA,CASSIDLYSGMAEAFF,TGTGCCAGTAGTATAGATCTATACTCGGGGATGGCTGAAGCTTTCTTT
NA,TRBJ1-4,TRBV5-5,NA,CASSLGGYEKLFF,TGTGCCAGCAGCTTAGGGGGGTATGAAAAACTGTTTTTT
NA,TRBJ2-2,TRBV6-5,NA,CASSYGPTGELFF,TGTGCCAGCAGTTACGGCCCAACCGGGGAGCTGTTTTTT
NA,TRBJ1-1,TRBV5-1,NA,CASSLVGGYTEAFF,TGCGCCAGCAGCTTGGTGGGGGGGTATACTGAAGCTTTCTTT
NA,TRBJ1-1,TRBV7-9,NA,CASSSGRGTEAFF,TGTGCCAGCAGCTCAGGGAGAGGGACTGAAGCTTTCTTT
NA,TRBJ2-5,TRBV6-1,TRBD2,CASSEERGETQYF,TGTGCCAGCAGTGAAGAGCGGGGGGAGACCCAGTACTTC
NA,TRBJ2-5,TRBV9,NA,CASSPRQGLGETQYF,TGTGCCAGCAGCCCCCGACAGGGACTAGGAGAGACCCAGTACTTC
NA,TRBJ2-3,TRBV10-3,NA,CAIRKEEGIDTQYF,TGTGCCATCAGAAAAGAGGAAGGTATTGATACGCAGTATTTT
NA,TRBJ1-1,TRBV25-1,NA,CASRDTGRNTEAFF,TGTGCCAGCAGGGATACAGGGAGGAACACTGAAGCTTTCTTT
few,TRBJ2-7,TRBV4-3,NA,CASSQSSDLSYEQYF,TGCGCCAGCAGCCAGAGTTCCGACCTCTCCTACGAGCAGTACTTC
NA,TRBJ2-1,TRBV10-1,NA,CASSPKWGNNEQFF,TGCGCCAGCAGCCCTAAATGGGGAAACAATGAGCAGTTCTTC
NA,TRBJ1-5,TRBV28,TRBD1,CASSLVDRGYQPQHF,TGTGCCAGCAGCCTCGTGGACAGGGGATATCAGCCCCAGCATTTT
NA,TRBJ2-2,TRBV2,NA,CASTGSMNTGELFF,TGTGCCAGCACGGGCTCGATGAACACCGGGGAGCTGTTTTTT
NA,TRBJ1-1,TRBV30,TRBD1,CAWSTNPGQRYTEAFF,TGTGCCTGGAGTACAAATCCGGGACAGAGGTACACTGAAGCTTTCTTT
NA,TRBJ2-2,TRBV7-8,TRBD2,CASSLRGEGHGTGELFF,TGTGCCAGCAGCTTGCGGGGGGAGGGCCATGGCACCGGGGAGCTGTTTTTT
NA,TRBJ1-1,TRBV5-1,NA,CASSSPSNMNTEAFF,TGCGCCAGCAGCTCCCCTTCCAACATGAACACTGAAGCTTTCTTT
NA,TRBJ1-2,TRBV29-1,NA,CSVEETMVGYTF,TGCAGCGTTGAAGAAACCATGGTGGGCTACACCTTC
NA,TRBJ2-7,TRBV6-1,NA,CASTRGGGLSYEQYF,TGTGCCAGCACTCGAGGGGGGGGACTCTCCTACGAGCAGTACTTC
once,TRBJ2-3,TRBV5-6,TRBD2,CASSWGLASSTDTQYF,TGTGCCAGCAGCTGGGGACTAGCCTCTAGCACAGATACGCAGTATTTT
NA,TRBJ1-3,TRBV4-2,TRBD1,CASSQEPGQQGNTIYF,TGTGCCAGCAGCCAGGAGCCGGGACAGCAAGGAAACACCATATATTTT
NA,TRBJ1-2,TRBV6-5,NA,CASSSGRLYGYTF,TGTGCCAGCAGTTCCGGCCGTCTCTATGGCTACACCTTC
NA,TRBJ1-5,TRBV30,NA,CAWSPGDNQPQHF,TGTGCCTGGAGCCCAGGGGACAATCAGCCCCAGCATTTT
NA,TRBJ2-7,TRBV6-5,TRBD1,CASRYGQGPYEQYF,TGTGCCAGCAGATACGGACAGGGACCTTACGAGCAGTACTTC
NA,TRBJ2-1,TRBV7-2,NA,CASSLAASSHNEQFF,TGTGCCAGCAGCTTAGCGGCCAGCTCCCACAATGAGCAGTTCTTC
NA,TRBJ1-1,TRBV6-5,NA,CASSNPGRVNTEAFF,TGTGCCAGCAGTAACCCGGGCCGGGTGAACACTGAAGCTTTCTTT
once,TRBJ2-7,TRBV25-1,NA,CASKKAGNEQYF,TGTGCCAGCAAGAAGGCGGGGAACGAGCAGTACTTC
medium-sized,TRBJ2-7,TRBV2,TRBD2,CASSDPGTSPREQYF,TGTGCCAGCAGTGACCCCGGGACTAGCCCAAGGGAGCAGTACTTC
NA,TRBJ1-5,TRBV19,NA,CASSIGGANQPQHF,TGTGCCAGTAGTATCGGGGGGGCCAATCAGCCCCAGCATTTT